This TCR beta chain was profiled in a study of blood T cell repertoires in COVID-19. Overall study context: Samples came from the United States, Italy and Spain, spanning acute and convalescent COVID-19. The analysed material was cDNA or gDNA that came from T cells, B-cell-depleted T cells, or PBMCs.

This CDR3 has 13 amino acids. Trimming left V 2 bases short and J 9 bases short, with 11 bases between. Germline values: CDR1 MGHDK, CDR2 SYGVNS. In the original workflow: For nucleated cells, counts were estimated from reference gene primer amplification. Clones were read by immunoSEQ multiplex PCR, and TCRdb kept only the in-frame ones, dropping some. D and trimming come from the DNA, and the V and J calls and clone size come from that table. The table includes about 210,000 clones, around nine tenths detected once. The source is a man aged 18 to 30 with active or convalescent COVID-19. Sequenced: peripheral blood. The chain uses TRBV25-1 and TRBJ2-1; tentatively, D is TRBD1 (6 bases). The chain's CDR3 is CASSEGTKGEQFF. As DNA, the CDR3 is TGTGCCAGCAGTGAAGGGACAAAAGGTGAGCAGTTCTTC.